What follows are 32 T cell receptor beta chains derived from one specimen sequenced in a study of OX40 agonist ivuxolimab in advanced cancers. Sequencing used immunoSEQ multiplex PCR; TCRdb keeps in-frame clones, though not all of them. Here the sample spans tens of thousands of clones, around 84% being singletons. This material consisted of CD4+ or CD8+ T cells sorted from blood, taken in a trial of the OX40 agonist ivuxolimab. The receptors derive from an adult with an advanced solid tumor such as melanoma, head and neck, liver or kidney cancer.

This chain uses TRBV5-6 with TRBJ1-6, with 9 bases identical to TRBD1. The CDR3 is made up of 18 amino acids. Losses at the gene ends were 4 bases for V and 4 bases for J; bases not matched to a gene: 12. Germline-derived CDR1 and CDR2 are SGHDT and YYEEEE. The CDR3 reads CASSPWTTGGRYNSPLHF. In DNA, the CDR3 is TGTGCCAGCAGCCCGTGGACAACAGGGGGCCGGTATAATTCACCCCTCCACTTT.

On this clone: Germline and junction disagree at one end, which may indicate a read error. J is TRBJ1-2 and V is TRBV28, with D possibly TRBD1 on 5 matching bases. The CDR3 consists of 11 residues. CDR1 and CDR2 from the germline V gene are MDHEN and SYDVKM. In nucleotides, the CDR3 is TGTGCCAGCAGTTCCCAGGACACTGGAGACTTC. This codes for CASSSQDTGDF.

This clone was observed a single time. This sequence joins TRBV18 and TRBJ2-7; D is undetermined. Looked up from germline, CDR1 is KGHSH and CDR2 is LQKENI. The CDR3 sequence is 12 residues long. V lost 4 bases, J lost 6 bases, and 10 bases lay in between. The CDR3 spells CASSRETREQYF. For the CDR3, the DNA is TGTGCCAGCTCACGAGAGACTCGCGAGCAGTACTTC.

The CDR3 protein is CASSQRTNYGYTF. The CDR3 DNA reads TGTGCCAGCAGCCAACGGACTAACTATGGCTACACCTTC. The chain combines TRBV14 with TRBJ1-2, with D unresolved. Between the trimmed V and J ends, which lost 2 bases and 0 bases, there was a span of 4 bases. The germline V gene has CDR1 SGHDN and CDR2 FVKESK. The CDR3 extends over 13 amino acids.

This clone occurred once. This chain connects TRBV7-9 to TRBJ2-7; 7 nucleotides agree with TRBD2. The CDR3 is 13 residues long. Germline assignment: CDR1 SEHNR and CDR2 FQNEAQ (reference sequence). The V segment lost 1 base and the J segment 7 bases; nucleotides outside the gene matches: 4. CDR3 protein: CASSLGGREEQYF. CDR3 in DNA: TGTGCCAGCAGCTTAGGAGGGAGGGAGGAGCAGTACTTC.

This chain links TRBV7-9 with TRBJ1-1; D is perhaps TRBD1 (6 bases). The germline V and J ends were trimmed by 3 bases and 4 bases, with 9 bases remaining between them. The CDR3 totals 13 residues. From germline, CDR1 is SEHNR and CDR2 FQNEAQ (reference sequence). The CDR3 DNA reads TGTGCCAGCAGCTTGGGGGCTCGCACTGAAGCTTTCTTT. It translates to CASSLGARTEAFF. Looking up the rest from reference TRBV7-9 and TRBJ1-1 gives the full variable domain: DTGVSQNPRHKITKRGQNVTFRCDPISEHNRLYWYRQTLGQGPEFLTYFQNEAQLEKSRLLSDRFSAERPKGSFSTLEIQRTEQGDSAMYLCASSLGARTEAFFGQGTRLTVV.

V and J are TRBV7-9 and TRBJ1-5; TRBD1 is a possible D gene (5 bases). CDR1 and CDR2 from the germline V gene are SEHNR and FQNEAQ (reference sequence). This CDR3 has 11 residues. The V end lost 1 base, the J end lost 10 bases, and 5 bases lay between the germline ends. The CDR3 DNA is TGTGCCAGCAGCTTAGGGGGCCCCCAGCATTTT. It encodes CASSLGGPQHF.

The genes are TRBV6-6 and TRBJ2-7; 7 nucleotides match TRBD2. The ends lost 5 bases at V and 6 bases at J; junction bases unmatched: 7. This CDR3 is built from 13 residues. Germline CDR1 reads MNHNY; CDR2 reads SVGAGI (reference sequence). As DNA, the CDR3 is TGTGCCAGCAGTCCAGGACTAGTTAGCGAGCAGTACTTC. Encoded protein: CASSPGLVSEQYF.

This chain joins TRBV2 and TRBJ2-3; no firm D call. The CDR3 runs to 13 residues. Germline CDR1 is SNHLY and CDR2 is FYNNEI. V was pared by 1 base and J by 5 bases, with 7 bases between. The CDR3 DNA reads TGTGCCAGCAGTGAAGTGGGGTTAGATACGCAGTATTTT. As protein: CASSEVGLDTQYF.

V usage is TRBV19 and J usage is TRBJ1-2; D is perhaps TRBD1 (5 bases). The CDR3 runs 13 residues. The V and J ends lost 9 bases and 6 bases respectively, with 17 bases between them. CDR1 and CDR2 (germline): LNHDA, SQIVND (reference sequence). CDR3: CASSKQVINGYTF. CDR3 DNA sequence: TGTGCCAGCTCAAAACAGGTTATTAATGGCTACACCTTC.

The rearrangement uses TRBV18 and TRBJ2-5; D ambiguous. Germline values: CDR1 KGHSH, CDR2 LQKENI. This CDR3 spans 15 amino acids. V shed 6 bases and J shed 2 bases, with 16 bases lying between them. The CDR3 loop is CASSPFSDQQETQYF. As DNA, the CDR3 is TGTGCCAGCTCCCCCTTCTCCGACCAACAAGAGACCCAGTACTTC.

The J gene is TRBJ2-2, the V gene TRBV6-1, with D maybe TRBD1 (6 bases). Germline CDR1 is MNHNS and CDR2 is SASEGT. CDR3 size: 13 residues. Trimming cost V 8 bases and J 3 bases, with 10 bases left between them. The CDR3 DNA follows: TGTGCCAGCGGGACATCCCACACCGGGGAGCTGTTTTTT. The encoded protein is CASGTSHTGELFF.

This clone was seen at least ten times. The V and J genes are TRBV11-3 and TRBJ1-4, with D possibly being TRBD1 (5 bases). The CDR3 contains 16 residues. CDR1 and CDR2 (germline): SGHNT, YENEEA. V lost 1 base, J lost 8 bases, and 17 bases lay in between. The CDR3 DNA sequence: TGTGCCAGCAGCTTAGTATTGCGGACAAAGCCAGAAAAACTGTTTTTT. This translates into CASSLVLRTKPEKLFF. Complete variable domain (other parts from reference TRBV11-3 and TRBJ1-4): EAGVVQSPRYKIIEKKQPVAFWCNPISGHNTLYWYLQNLGQGPELLIRYENEEAVDDSQLPKDRFSAERLKGVDSTLKIQPAELGDSAVYLCASSLVLRTKPEKLFFGSGTQLSVL.

V is TRBV7-9 and J is TRBJ2-7; tentative D call: TRBD1 (6 bases). Trimming removed 1 base from V and 7 bases from J, with 14 bases in between. The CDR3 loop spans 14 amino acids. In germline, CDR1 is SEHNR, CDR2 FQNEAQ (reference sequence). The CDR3 DNA sequence: TGTGCCAGCAGCTTAGGGACAGTTCCGCGAGAGCAGTACTTC. Protein: CASSLGTVPREQYF.

The gene calls are TRBV23-1 and TRBJ2-2; a weak D match, TRBD1 (6 bases). TRBV23-1 is annotated as an ORF whose role is uncertain. The CDR3 is 14 amino acids. V was clipped by 10 bases and J by 1 base, with 13 bases between them. This chain's CDR3 is CAKPGHKNTGELFF. The CDR3 DNA follows: TGCGCCAAACCGGGACACAAGAACACCGGGGAGCTGTTTTTT.

The CDR3 region has the DNA TGTGCCTGGAGTCCCGGACAGGGGGCTGAAGCTTTCTTT. As protein: CAWSPGQGAEAFF. The chain combines TRBV30 with TRBJ1-1; 10 nucleotides match TRBD1. The V gene's germline CDR1 is GTSNPN and CDR2 SVGIG (reference sequence). V shed 2 bases and J 6 bases; nucleotides not matched to a gene: 3. The CDR3 length is 13 residues.

This sequence joins TRBV5-1 and TRBJ2-5; the match to TRBD1 covers 7 bases. With V trimmed by 2 bases and J by 3 bases, 4 bases remained unmatched. Germline CDR1 and CDR2: SGHRS and YFSETQ. The length of the CDR3 is 14 residues. The CDR3 DNA sequence: TGCGCCAGCAGCTTTCTTCAGGGGGAAGAGACCCAGTACTTC. Translating gives CASSFLQGEETQYF. Combining the CDR3 with reference TRBV5-1 and TRBJ2-5 gives the whole variable domain KAGVTQTPRYLIKTRGQQVTLSCSPISGHRSVSWYQQTPGQGLQFLFEYFSETQRNKGNFPGRFSGRQFSNSRSEMNVSTLELGDSALYLCASSFLQGEETQYFGPGTRLLVL.

The chain combines TRBV2 with TRBJ2-7, with 8 bases lining up with TRBD1. The junction had 9 bases not matched to a gene; V was cut back by 7 bases and J by 7 bases. The CDR3 runs to 13 residues. In germline, CDR1 is SNHLY, CDR2 FYNNEI. As DNA, the CDR3 is TGTGCCAGCACAGTCAGGGGGCTTGTTGAGCAGTACTTC. It codes for CASTVRGLVEQYF.

CDR3 sequence reads: CASRRANTEAFF. In DNA, the CDR3 is TGTGCCAGCAGGCGGGCGAACACTGAAGCTTTCTTT. The genes are TRBV6-5 and TRBJ1-1, with D unclear. The CDR3 totals 12 residues. The germline V gene encodes CDR1 MNHEY and CDR2 SVGAGI. V gave up 6 bases and J gave up 1 base, with 6 bases separating them.

The chain employs TRBV19 and TRBJ2-5; unclear D gene. The CDR3 consists of 11 residues. Germline V lookup: CDR1 LNHDA, CDR2 SQIVND (reference sequence). V gave up 3 bases and J gave up 3 bases, with 2 bases separating them. For the CDR3, the DNA is TGTGCCAGTAGTATTGAAGAGACCCAGTACTTC. Its protein is CASSIEETQYF.

The rearrangement uses TRBV19 and TRBJ2-1; 14 positions agree with TRBD2. Trimming cost V 6 bases and J 8 bases; bases outside gene matches: 9. Germline V gene lookup returns CDR1 LNHDA and CDR2 SQIVND (reference sequence). This CDR3 region has 16 residues. CDR3: CASRGTSGSPGDEQFF. For the CDR3, the DNA is TGTGCCAGTAGAGGGACTAGCGGGAGCCCGGGCGATGAGCAGTTCTTC.

This chain links TRBV27 with TRBJ2-2; TRBD1 agrees at 8 bases. This CDR3 contains 14 residues. Germline loops: CDR1 MNHEY, CDR2 SMNVEV (reference sequence). V shed 5 bases, J shed 5 bases, and the junction held 4 bases outside the gene matches. The CDR3 spells CASSARGRTGELFF. CDR3 coding DNA: TGTGCCAGCAGTGCCAGGGGGCGGACCGGGGAGCTGTTTTTT.

V gene TRBV5-6 combines with J gene TRBJ2-4; the D call may be TRBD1 or TRBD2 (6 bases each). This CDR3 is 15 amino acids long. V shed 4 bases and J shed 7 bases, with 18 bases lying between them. The V gene's germline CDR1 is SGHDT and CDR2 YYEEEE. The CDR3: CASSPVGGSGNIQYF. In DNA form, the CDR3 reads TGTGCCAGCAGCCCGGTAGGGGGAAGCGGGAACATTCAGTACTTC.

Here the CDR3 reads CASSPPETNTEAFF. In DNA form, the CDR3 reads TGTGCCAGCTCACCGCCGGAGACGAACACTGAAGCTTTCTTT. The chain carries TRBV18 and TRBJ1-1, with D unresolved. The germline V gene has CDR1 KGHSH and CDR2 LQKENI. V was pared by 3 bases and J by 1 base, with 9 bases between. The CDR3 runs 14 residues.

The J gene is TRBJ1-2, the V gene TRBV4-2, with D possibly TRBD1 on 6 matching bases. V was trimmed by 4 bases and J by 2 bases, leaving 17 bases between them. Per germline, CDR1 LGHNA and CDR2 YNFKEQ. The CDR3 length is 16 residues. The CDR3 region has the DNA TGTGCCAGCAGCCGCAACGGACAGCTCTCAAACTATGGCTACACCTTC. This codes for CASSRNGQLSNYGYTF.

The chain recombines TRBV6-1 with TRBJ2-4; D is possibly TRBD2 (6 bases). This CDR3 comprises 15 residues. Germline V CDR1 and CDR2: MNHNS, SASEGT. Trimming removed 6 bases from V and 0 bases from J, with 12 bases in between. In DNA, the CDR3 is TGTGCCAGCAGAATAGCGGTACTAGCCAAAAACATTCAGTACTTC. It is translated as CASRIAVLAKNIQYF.

This rearrangement joins TRBV9 to TRBJ2-2, with TRBD1 identical over 7 bases. The V segment lost 0 bases and the J segment 2 bases; nucleotides outside the gene matches: 4. In germline, CDR1 is SGDLS, CDR2 YYNGEE. The CDR3 is made up of 16 amino acids. The CDR3 spells CASSVAGQVNTGELFF. The CDR3, as DNA: TGTGCCAGCAGCGTAGCCGGACAGGTCAACACCGGGGAGCTGTTTTTT.

The chain carries TRBV10-3 and TRBJ1-2; 7 positions match TRBD1. Germline values: CDR1 ENHRY, CDR2 SYGVKD. V gave up 2 bases and J gave up 5 bases; unmatched junction bases: 8. This CDR3 has 15 residues. The CDR3 here is CAISETLTGRYGYTF. CDR3 nucleotides: TGTGCCATCAGTGAGACTTTGACAGGGAGGTATGGCTACACCTTC.

The chain recombines TRBV10-3 with TRBJ1-2; a possible D gene is TRBD1 (5 bases). This CDR3 is 13 amino acids long. Trimming removed 0 bases at V and 4 bases at J, with 6 bases between. Germline assignment: CDR1 ENHRY and CDR2 SYGVKD. Here the CDR3 DNA reads TGTGCCATCAGTGAGTCAGGGGTCTATGGCTACACCTTC. Residues: CAISESGVYGYTF.

The V call is TRBV2, the J call TRBJ1-5; TRBD1 matches at 7 bases. CDR3 size: 16 residues. Trimming took 4 bases from V and 4 from J; bases not matched to a gene: 10. CDR1 SNHLY and CDR2 FYNNEI come from the germline V gene. CDR3 sequence (DNA): TGTGCCAGCAGTGTTTCTACTGGACAGGAGAATCAGCCCCAGCATTTT. Amino acid sequence: CASSVSTGQENQPQHF.

The chain combines TRBV18 with TRBJ2-2, with TRBD1 identical over 10 bases. Germline CDR1 KGHSH, CDR2 LQKENI. V lost 4 bases, J lost 2 bases, and 10 bases stayed unmatched. The CDR3 spans 18 residues. Here the CDR3 reads CASSRTTGGPFNTGELFF. CDR3 bases: TGTGCCAGCTCACGAACGACAGGGGGCCCTTTCAACACCGGGGAGCTGTTTTTT.

CDR3 sequence: CASSVETTYNEQFF. The CDR3 coding sequence is TGTGCCAGCAGTGTCGAGACTACCTACAATGAGCAGTTCTTC. V and J are TRBV6-4 and TRBJ2-1; the D gene is possibly TRBD2 (5 bases). The CDR3 covers 14 residues. Trimming removed 4 bases at V and 2 bases at J, with 9 bases between. In germline, CDR1 is MRHNA, CDR2 SNTAGT.